Below, 8 T cell receptor beta chains from the same sample are listed, as sequenced in a study of beta chain features in type 1 diabetes listed by TCRdb under 2018. The study at large found these results: A moderate but significant shortening of TCRB CDR3 length was observed in type 1 diabetes patients in all four CD4+ subsets.

These receptors' targets are unknown. The library was built by means of the immunoSEQ multiplex PCR assay. All of the isolated RNA was reverse transcribed with the High Capacity cDNA Reverse Transcription Kit, so expressed TCRB transcripts were sequenced. Held by TCRdb, this immuneACCESS table contains in-frame sequences only and omits some clones. Under half of the omission traces to an unresolved V gene where checked; the cause of the rest is unknown. This sample has about 650,000 clones in its table, and around 12% of those were observed once. The top ten clones comprise over 0.1% of the sample. The specimen was naive CD4+ T cells from blood. The label giving this sample's cell subset or site can be read as: true naive CD4+ T cells. All receptors derive from a man aged 30-40 years with type 1 diabetes.

The chain employs TRBV7-9 and TRBJ1-2; D is uncertain. From germline, CDR1 is SEHNR and CDR2 FQNEAQ (reference sequence). The CDR3 is made up of 15 amino acids. V was trimmed by 1 base and J by 0 bases, leaving 9 bases between them. The CDR3 protein is CASSLGRTANYGYTF. CDR3 sequence (DNA): TGTGCCAGCAGCTTAGGAAGGACTGCTAACTATGGCTACACCTTC.

In nucleotides, the CDR3 is TGTGCCAGCAGTTCCGTCGGACATTTCAATCAGCCCCAGCATTTT. Residues: CASSSVGHFNQPQHF. The gene calls are TRBV27 and TRBJ1-5; weak D call: TRBD1 (5 bases). The CDR3 extends over 15 amino acids. CDR1 is MNHEY, CDR2 SMNVEV, per germline (reference sequence). Between the trimmed V and J ends, which lost 4 bases and 3 bases, there was a span of 13 bases.

This rearrangement joins TRBV5-1 to TRBJ2-1, with 12 nucleotides matching TRBD2. The germline CDR1 and CDR2 sequences are SGHRS and YFSETQ. V dropped 4 bases and J dropped 7; count of bases not matched to a gene: 6. This CDR3 contains 15 residues. CDR3 loop: CASSLGLAGRNEQFF. CDR3 nucleotides: TGCGCCAGCAGCCTGGGACTAGCGGGCAGAAATGAGCAGTTCTTC. Complete variable domain (other parts from reference TRBV5-1 and TRBJ2-1): KAGVTQTPRYLIKTRGQQVTLSCSPISGHRSVSWYQQTPGQGLQFLFEYFSETQRNKGNFPGRFSGRQFSNSRSEMNVSTLELGDSALYLCASSLGLAGRNEQFFGPGTRLTVL.

This clone was seen a few times. The chain recombines TRBV7-8 with TRBJ2-7; D ambiguous. Germline V lookup: CDR1 SGHVS, CDR2 FQNEAQ. V dropped 1 base and J dropped 1 base, with 11 bases sitting between them. The CDR3 consists of 15 residues. Here the CDR3 DNA reads TGTGCCAGCAGCTTAGTTCGACTGCTATCCTACGAGCAGTACTTC. Protein: CASSLVRLLSYEQYF.

A few counts support this clone. The chain couples TRBV5-1 to TRBJ2-7; 11 bases fit TRBD2. CDR1 and CDR2 (germline): SGHRS, YFSETQ. CDR3 length equals 15 residues. V was pared by 5 bases and J by 0 bases, with 4 bases of the junction left unmatched. CDR3 protein: CASRLTSGVSYEQYF. The CDR3 DNA reads TGCGCCAGCAGGCTGACTAGCGGGGTCTCCTACGAGCAGTACTTC.

This clone was observed a handful of times. CDR3 residues: CASSLVGTAYEQYF. The DNA for the CDR3 is TGTGCCAGCAGCTTAGTCGGGACAGCCTACGAGCAGTACTTC. This chain links TRBV7-2 with TRBJ2-7; 7 bases line up with TRBD1. This CDR3 is built from 14 residues. From germline, CDR1 is SGHTA and CDR2 FQGNSA. V lost 1 base to trimming and J lost 2 bases; unmatched junction nucleotides: 2.

The sample holds a few counts of this clone. The same CDR3 arises from other DNA sequences in this sample as well. The chain couples TRBV14 to TRBJ2-5, with unresolved D. There are 13 residues in the CDR3. V was cut by 1 base and J by 4 bases, with 7 bases left in between. The germline V gene has CDR1 SGHDN and CDR2 FVKESK. CDR3: CASSQVLGETQYF. For the CDR3, the DNA is TGTGCCAGCAGCCAAGTATTGGGAGAGACCCAGTACTTC.

The chain links TRBV19 to TRBJ1-5, with 12 bases identical to TRBD1. Trimming at V came to 8 bases and at J to 2 bases, leaving 13 bases not matched to a gene. There are 18 residues in the CDR3. CDR1 and CDR2 from the germline V gene are LNHDA and SQIVND (reference sequence). This chain's CDR3 is CASVPRDRGRVGNQPQHF. Written as DNA, the CDR3 is TGTGCCAGTGTACCCCGGGACAGGGGGCGCGTGGGCAATCAGCCCCAGCATTTT. Combining the CDR3 with reference TRBV19 and TRBJ1-5 gives the whole variable domain DGGITQSPKYLFRKEGQNVTLSCEQNLNHDAMYWYRQDPGQGLRLIYYSQIVNDFQKGDIAEGYSVSREKKESFPLTVTSAQKNPTAFYLCASVPRDRGRVGNQPQHFGDGTRLSIL.